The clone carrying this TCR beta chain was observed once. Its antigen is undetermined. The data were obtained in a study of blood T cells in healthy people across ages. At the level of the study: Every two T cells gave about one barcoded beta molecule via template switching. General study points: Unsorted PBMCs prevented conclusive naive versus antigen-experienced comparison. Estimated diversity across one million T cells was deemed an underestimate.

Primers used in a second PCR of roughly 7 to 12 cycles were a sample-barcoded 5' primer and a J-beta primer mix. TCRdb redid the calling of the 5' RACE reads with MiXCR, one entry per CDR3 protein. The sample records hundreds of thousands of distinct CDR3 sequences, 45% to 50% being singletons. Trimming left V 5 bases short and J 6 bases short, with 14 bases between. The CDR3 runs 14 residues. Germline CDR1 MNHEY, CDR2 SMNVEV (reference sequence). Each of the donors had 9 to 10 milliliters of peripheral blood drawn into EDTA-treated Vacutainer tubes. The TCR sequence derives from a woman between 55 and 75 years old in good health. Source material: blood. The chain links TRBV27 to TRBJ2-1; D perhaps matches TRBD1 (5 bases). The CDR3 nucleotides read TGTGCCAGCAGTCTCACGGTACAGGCCAATGAGCAGTTCTTC. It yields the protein CASSLTVQANEQFF.